Below, one TCR beta chain is given with its context. This sample is part of a study of CD8 T cells in Susac syndrome. Germline V gene data show CDR1 as SQVTM and CDR2 as ANQGSEA. Trimming at V came to 6 bases and at J to 2 bases, leaving 7 bases not matched to a gene. The CDR3 has 14 amino acids. From blood CD8+ and CD4+ T cells, TCR beta sequences were generated. In the multiple sclerosis control group, patients were treatment-naive and had stable or active relapsing-remitting disease. TEMRA cells were enriched by FACS, and CD4+ and CD8+ T cells were negatively isolated. An input of about 0.5 to 1 ug of RNA was subjected to reverse transcription using random hexamers. An immunoSEQ multiplex PCR generated amplified TCR beta CDR3 products spanning 54 Vbeta and 13 Jbeta. MiXCR, applied by TCRdb to the immunoSEQ multiplex PCR reads, yields one record per CDR3 protein. The sample includes fewer than 350,000 distinct CDR3 sequences, under 95% of them seen just once.

The sample taken for sequencing was CD4+ T cells from PBMCs. This receptor was taken from a human donor with multiple sclerosis. The chain recombines TRBV29-1 with TRBJ2-3, with 8 bases fitting TRBD2. CDR3 loop: CSVRREADTDTQYF. CDR3 bases: TGCAGCGTGAGGCGGGAGGCTGACACAGATACGCAGTATTTT.